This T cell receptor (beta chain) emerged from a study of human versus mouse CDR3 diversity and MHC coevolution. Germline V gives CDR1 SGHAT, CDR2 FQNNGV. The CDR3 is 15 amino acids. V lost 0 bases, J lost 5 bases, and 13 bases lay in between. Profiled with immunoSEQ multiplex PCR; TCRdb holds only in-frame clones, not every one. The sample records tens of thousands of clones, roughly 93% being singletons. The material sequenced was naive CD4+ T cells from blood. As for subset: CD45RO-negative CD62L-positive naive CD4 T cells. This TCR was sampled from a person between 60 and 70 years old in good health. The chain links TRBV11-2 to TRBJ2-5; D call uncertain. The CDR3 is CASSLDVEIGETQYF. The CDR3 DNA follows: TGTGCCAGCAGCTTAGACGTGGAGATCGGGGAGACCCAGTACTTC.